This T cell receptor (beta chain) was sequenced for a study of CD8+CD57+ T cells in acquired aplastic anemia. In regard to this clonotype: The antigen remains undetermined.

Those patients picked for sequencing had displayed CD8+CD57+ cell expansion on flow cytometry. Germline CDR1 SNHLY, CDR2 FYNNEI. V was trimmed by 7 bases and J by 8 bases, leaving 15 bases between them. This CDR3 contains 14 residues. Genomic DNA, the template, was used for profiling of the TCR beta VDJ and CDR3. TCRdb redid the calling of the reads with MiXCR, one entry per CDR3 protein. The profile shows under 200,000 distinct CDR3 sequences, around 48% of them singletons. Study-wide findings and caveats: Researchers report that approximately 28 CD8+ CDR3 sequences appeared in both patients and controls.

The sample taken for sequencing was sorted CD4+, CD8+, or CD8+CD57+ T cells (not recorded which) from PBMCs. The receptor's source is a human donor with aplastic anemia. The V gene is TRBV2, the J gene TRBJ1-6; D might be TRBD1 (5 bases). CDR3 loop: CASIGQGRHSPLHF. The CDR3 DNA is TGTGCCAGCATCGGGCAGGGAAGACATTCACCCCTCCACTTT.